The 16 T cell receptor beta chains reported below all come from one sample, sequenced in a study of Graves' ophthalmopathy and Graves' hyperthyroidism. RNA transcripts were the source from which TCR beta CDR3 regions were amplified. HTBI primers served in a first-round RT-PCR, which a second-round multiplex PCR followed. From the multiplex PCR reads, TCRdb called clonotypes with MiXCR, one entry per CDR3 protein. This sample has approximately 700,000 distinct CDR3 sequences, with 40% found just once. Sequenced: peripheral blood. The receptors stem from an adult man with Graves' ophthalmopathy.

As concerns this clonotype: A read error may account for a junction end that differs from germline. The CDR3 DNA sequence: TGTGCCAGCAGTCAGTTTTCCCCAAGCTCTGGGGCCAACGTCGTGACTTTC. It translates to CASSQFSPSSGANVVTF. This chain connects TRBV6-5 to TRBJ2-6, with D perhaps matching TRBD1 (5 bases). The length of the CDR3 is 17 residues. Germline V CDR1 and CDR2: MNHEY, SVGAGI.

This clonotype was seen ten or more times. CDR3 bases: TGTGCCAGCAGCTTAGCGGGTGTGGGACAGGGGAACTCTGGGGCCAACGTCCTGACTTTC. Translation gives CASSLAGVGQGNSGANVLTF. This chain links TRBV7-9 with TRBJ2-6; TRBD1 matches at 10 bases. Germline assignment: CDR1 SEHNR and CDR2 FQNEAQ (reference sequence). CDR3 length equals 20 residues. V dropped 0 bases and J dropped 0; count of bases not matched to a gene: 8. The full variable domain, completed using reference TRBV7-9 and TRBJ2-6, is DTGVSQNPRHKITKRGQNVTFRCDPISEHNRLYWYRQTLGQGPEFLTYFQNEAQLEKSRLLSDRFSAERPKGSFSTLEIQRTEQGDSAMYLCASSLAGVGQGNSGANVLTFGAGSRLTVL.

The rearrangement uses TRBV4-3 and TRBJ2-7; 7 bases align to TRBD1. The CDR3 has 15 amino acids. Germline V gene data show CDR1 as LGHNA and CDR2 as YSLEER. Losses at the gene ends were 4 bases for V and 4 bases for J; bases not matched to a gene: 10. DNA of the CDR3: TGCGCCAGCAGCCGGGCAGGGCAGGGGGATTACGAGCAGTACTTC. Amino acid sequence: CASSRAGQGDYEQYF.

The chain couples TRBV9 to TRBJ1-2, with D uncertain. The germline V and J ends were trimmed by 0 bases and 6 bases, with 12 bases remaining between them. The germline V gene has CDR1 SGDLS and CDR2 YYNGEE. There are 14 residues in the CDR3. Here the CDR3 reads CASSVGGQRDGYTF. The CDR3 nucleotides read TGTGCCAGCAGCGTAGGAGGGCAGAGGGATGGCTACACCTTC.

The rearrangement links TRBV7-2 to TRBJ1-4, with D tentatively TRBD1 (6 bases). Trimming pared 8 bases from V and 5 bases from J, leaving 15 bases between. Germline assignment: CDR1 SGHTA and CDR2 FQGNSA. This CDR3 comprises 14 residues. The CDR3 sequence is CASAGQWGNEKLFF. In DNA, the CDR3 is TGTGCCAGCGCAGGACAGTGGGGGAATGAAAAACTGTTTTTT.

As for this clonotype: A read error may explain this, as a much larger clone is one base away. This rearrangement joins TRBV7-2 to TRBJ1-1, with D unclear. Germline loops: CDR1 SGHTA, CDR2 FQGNSA. This CDR3 is built from 15 residues. Trimming took 0 bases from V and 4 from J, leaving 12 bases between them. The CDR3 reads CASSLASTMSTEAFF. CDR3 nucleotides: TGTGCCAGCAGCTTAGCGTCGACAATGAGCACTGAAGCTTTCTTT.

V is TRBV5-6 and J is TRBJ2-7; weak D call: TRBD2 (5 bases). V was pared by 1 base and J by 0 bases, with 11 bases between. This CDR3 has 15 residues. The germline V gene has CDR1 SGHDT and CDR2 YYEEEE. This CDR3 reads CASSLLATSSYEQYF. As DNA, the CDR3 is TGTGCCAGCAGCTTGCTAGCAACGAGCTCCTACGAGCAGTACTTC.

About this clonotype itself: Given a much more abundant clone one base away, this may be a read error. The gene calls are TRBV11-2 and TRBJ1-1, with D possibly TRBD1 on 5 matching bases. The CDR3 runs 15 residues. Germline V lookup: CDR1 SGHAT, CDR2 FQNNGV. CDR3 DNA sequence: TGTACCAGCAGCTTAGCGAACACAGGGAACACTGAAGCTTTCTTT. Amino acid sequence: CTSSLANTGNTEAFF.

This chain connects TRBV9 to TRBJ2-1, with 7 bases that match TRBD2. Germline assignment: CDR1 SGDLS and CDR2 YYNGEE. Trimming at V came to 2 bases and at J to 4 bases, leaving 9 bases not matched to a gene. The CDR3 length is 16 residues. DNA of the CDR3: TGTGCCAGCAGCGTGGAGGGAGGGCAGCTTTACAATGAGCAGTTCTTC. Protein product: CASSVEGGQLYNEQFF. Full variable domain (rest looked up from reference TRBV9 and TRBJ2-1): DSGVTQTPKHLITATGQRVTLRCSPRSGDLSVYWYQQSLDQGLQFLIQYYNGEERAKGNILERFSAQQFPDLHSELNLSSLELGDSALYFCASSVEGGQLYNEQFFGPGTRLTVL.

This clonotype was seen a few times. This chain connects TRBV12-3 or TRBV12-4 to TRBJ2-7; TRBD1 agrees at 8 bases. Trimming at V came to 10 bases and at J to 5 bases, leaving 10 bases not matched to a gene. The CDR3 loop spans 13 amino acids. This CDR3 is CATTAGGLDEQYF. The CDR3 DNA follows: TGTGCCACCACAGCAGGGGGCCTGGACGAGCAGTACTTC.

Regarding this clonotype: A junction end diverges from the germline sequence, so it may reflect a read error. The genes are TRBV24-1 and TRBJ2-7; 15 positions agree with TRBD2. The CDR3 loop spans 16 amino acids. CDR1 is KGHDR and CDR2 is SFDVKD in the germline V gene. CDR3 sequence: CAASDGTSGRSYGQYF. CDR3 nucleotide sequence: TGTGCCGCCAGTGACGGGACTAGCGGGAGGTCGTACGGGCAGTACTTC.

This rearrangement joins TRBV25-1 to TRBJ2-5, with D tentatively TRBD2 (5 bases). Germline V lookup: CDR1 MGHDK, CDR2 SYGVNS. V was clipped by 4 bases and J by 7 bases, with 16 bases between them. The CDR3 loop spans 14 amino acids. The CDR3 DNA reads TGTGCCAGCAGTGCTAGAAACGGTGCGGGGACCCAGTACTTC. Its translation is CASSARNGAGTQYF. Complete variable domain (other parts from reference TRBV25-1 and TRBJ2-5): EADIYQTPRYLVIGTGKKITLECSQTMGHDKMYWYQQDPGMELHLIHYSYGVNSTEKGDLSSESTVSRIRTEHFPLTLESARPSHTSQYLCASSARNGAGTQYFGPGTRLLVL.

This clonotype was picked up a small number of times. J is TRBJ2-7 and V is TRBV20-1; possibly TRBD1 for D (5 bases). Germline V CDR1 and CDR2: DFQATT, SNEGSKA (reference sequence). The CDR3 spans 13 residues. Trimming cost V 1 base and J 2 bases, with 9 bases left between them. CDR3 sequence (DNA): TGCAGTGCTAGAGTGGACATTACCTACGAGCAGTACTTC. It is translated as CSARVDITYEQYF.

This clonotype was seen at least ten times. V is TRBV7-4 and J is TRBJ1-1, with 7 bases lining up with TRBD1. V dropped 10 bases and J dropped 11; count of bases not matched to a gene: 10. The germline gives CDR1 SGHVT, CDR2 SQSDAQ. There are 11 residues in the CDR3. CDR3 sequence (DNA): TGTGCCACTAAAGGGGACAGTCATGCTTTCTTT. This gives the protein CATKGDSHAFF.

This clonotype was found many times. J is TRBJ2-2 and V is TRBV25-1; D gene unclear. Germline CDR1 and CDR2: MGHDK and SYGVNS. The CDR3 has 11 amino acids. The V and J ends lost 6 bases and 8 bases respectively, with 7 bases between them. The CDR3 spells CASSLRGELFF. The CDR3 nucleotides read TGTGCCAGCAGCTTAAGGGGGGAGCTGTTTTTT.

Comment on this clonotype: With a much larger clone just one base away, this may be a read error. The genes are TRBV2 and TRBJ2-5; D tentatively reads TRBD1 or TRBD2 (5 bases each). Per the germline V gene, CDR1 is SNHLY and CDR2 is FYNNEI. CDR3 length: 14 amino acids. CDR3 DNA sequence: TGTGCTAGCAGCTTTGGGGGAATCCAAGGGACCCAGTACTTC. It codes for CASSFGGIQGTQYF.